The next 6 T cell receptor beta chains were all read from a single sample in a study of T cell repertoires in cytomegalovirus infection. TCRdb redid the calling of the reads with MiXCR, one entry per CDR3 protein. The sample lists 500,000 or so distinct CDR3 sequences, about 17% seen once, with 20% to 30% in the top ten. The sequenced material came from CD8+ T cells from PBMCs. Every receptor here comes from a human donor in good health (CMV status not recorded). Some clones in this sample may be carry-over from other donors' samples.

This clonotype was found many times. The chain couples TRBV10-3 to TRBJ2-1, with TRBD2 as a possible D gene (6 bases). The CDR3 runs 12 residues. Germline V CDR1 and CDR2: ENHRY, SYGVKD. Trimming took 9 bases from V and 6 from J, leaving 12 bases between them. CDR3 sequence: CAIPGLSNEQFF. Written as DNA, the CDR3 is TGTGCCATACCGGGACTCTCCAATGAGCAGTTCTTC.

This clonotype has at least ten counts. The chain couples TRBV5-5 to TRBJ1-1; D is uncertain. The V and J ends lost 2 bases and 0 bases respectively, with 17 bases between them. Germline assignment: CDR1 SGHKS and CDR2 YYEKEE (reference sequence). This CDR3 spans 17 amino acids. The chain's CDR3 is CASSFRIQSDVNTEAFF. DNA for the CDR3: TGTGCCAGCAGCTTTCGAATTCAGAGCGATGTGAACACTGAAGCTTTCTTT.

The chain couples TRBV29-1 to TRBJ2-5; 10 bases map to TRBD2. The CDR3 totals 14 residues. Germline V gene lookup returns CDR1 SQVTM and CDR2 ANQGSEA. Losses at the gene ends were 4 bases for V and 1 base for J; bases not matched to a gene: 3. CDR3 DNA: TGCAGCGTTGGGAGACTAGCGGGCCAAGAGACCCAGTACTTC. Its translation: CSVGRLAGQETQYF.

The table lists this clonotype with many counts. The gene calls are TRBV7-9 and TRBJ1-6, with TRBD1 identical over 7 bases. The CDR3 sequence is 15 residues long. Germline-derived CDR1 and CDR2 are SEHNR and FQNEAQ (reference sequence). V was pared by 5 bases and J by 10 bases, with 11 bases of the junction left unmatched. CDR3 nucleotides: TGTGCCAGCAGCCCGACCCAGGGGGAAGAGTCACCCCTCCACTTT. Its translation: CASSPTQGEESPLHF.

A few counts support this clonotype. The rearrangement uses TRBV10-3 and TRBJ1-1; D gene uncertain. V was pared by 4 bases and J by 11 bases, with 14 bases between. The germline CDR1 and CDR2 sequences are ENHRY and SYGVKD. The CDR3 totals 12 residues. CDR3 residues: CAISGEGIGAFF. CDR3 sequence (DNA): TGTGCCATCAGTGGGGAGGGAATCGGGGCTTTCTTT.

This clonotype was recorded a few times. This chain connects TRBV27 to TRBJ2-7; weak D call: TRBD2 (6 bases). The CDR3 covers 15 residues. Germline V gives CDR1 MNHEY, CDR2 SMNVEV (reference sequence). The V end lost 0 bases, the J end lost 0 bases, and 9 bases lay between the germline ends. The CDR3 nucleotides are TGTGCCAGCAGTTTATCGCCGGGGGACTCCTACGAGCAGTACTTC. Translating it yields CASSLSPGDSYEQYF.